A single sample gave rise to the 18 T cell receptor beta chains below, sequenced in a study of blood T cell repertoires in COVID-19. The repertoire was sequenced with immunoSEQ multiplex PCR; TCRdb's copy has only in-frame clones and lacks some. The sample yields fewer than 300,000 clones, roughly 86% seen once. Source material: peripheral blood. The source is a man aged 40-50 years who had recovered from COVID-19.

This chain joins TRBV5-1 and TRBJ2-5, with D perhaps matching TRBD2 (6 bases). This CDR3 contains 15 residues. V lost 3 bases, J lost 6 bases, and 18 bases lay in between. Germline V lookup: CDR1 SGHRS, CDR2 YFSETQ. This chain's CDR3 is CASSSDGTLQKTQYF. CDR3 in DNA: TGCGCCAGCAGCTCGGATGGGACTCTTCAGAAGACCCAGTACTTC.

CDR3 DNA: TGTGCCAGCAGTTTAGAACCAGGAAGCTATGGCTACACCTTC. It codes for CASSLEPGSYGYTF. The chain links TRBV27 to TRBJ1-2; D unclear. V was cut by 2 bases and J by 4 bases, with 11 bases left in between. Germline CDR1 is MNHEY and CDR2 is SMNVEV (reference sequence). This CDR3 is built from 14 residues.

Only one count was recorded for this clone. This CDR3 reads CASSITGGECYTF. The CDR3 nucleotides are TGTGCCAGTAGTATAACGGGAGGGGAGTGCTACACCTTC. This rearrangement joins TRBV19 to TRBJ1-2, with TRBD1 as a possible D gene (5 bases). Germline V gene data show CDR1 as LNHDA and CDR2 as SQIVND (reference sequence). The V gene lost 2 bases and the J gene lost 9 bases, with 13 bases spanning the gap. This CDR3 comprises 13 residues.

V is TRBV25-1 and J is TRBJ2-7; D is undetermined. The germline gives CDR1 MGHDK, CDR2 SYGVNS. V was cut by 6 bases and J by 3 bases, with 6 bases left in between. This CDR3 spans 11 amino acids. In DNA form, the CDR3 reads TGTGCCAGCAGCCCTAACTACGAGCAGTACTTC. The encoded protein is CASSPNYEQYF.

The chain couples TRBV5-1 to TRBJ2-7; D possibly corresponds to TRBD2 (5 bases). The V gene's germline CDR1 is SGHRS and CDR2 YFSETQ. The CDR3 loop spans 14 amino acids. V was trimmed by 0 bases and J by 3 bases, leaving 10 bases between them. CDR3 nucleotide sequence: TGCGCCAGCAGCTTGGTGGACTCCGGCTACGAGCAGTACTTC. Translated, it gives CASSLVDSGYEQYF.

The rearrangement uses TRBV5-3 and TRBJ2-4, with 9 nucleotides matching TRBD2. TRBV5-3 is marked as an open reading frame, function uncertain. J lost 2 bases, V lost 4 bases, and 13 bases had no gene match. The CDR3 has 18 residues. The DNA of the CDR3 is TGTGCCAGAAGCATGGTTCGGCGCGGGAGGGAGTCCAAAAACATTCAGTACTTC. It yields the protein CARSMVRRGRESKNIQYF.

The sample holds a few counts of this clone. The genes are TRBV19 and TRBJ2-1; 7 bases line up with TRBD2. The trim removed 6 bases at V and 8 bases at J, leaving 7 bases unmatched. The CDR3 sequence is 13 residues long. Germline CDR1 reads LNHDA; CDR2 reads SQIVND (reference sequence). CDR3 residues: CASSTSVVYEQFF. The CDR3 nucleotides are TGTGCCAGTAGCACTAGCGTCGTCTATGAGCAGTTCTTC.

This rearrangement joins TRBV9 to TRBJ2-5, with TRBD2 matching 8 bases. The J segment lost 0 bases and the V segment lost 5 bases, leaving 3 bases of the junction unmatched. CDR1 and CDR2 from the germline V gene are SGDLS and YYNGEE. CDR3 size: 14 residues. CDR3 region: CASSSGVDQETQYF. For the CDR3, the DNA is TGTGCCAGCAGTAGCGGGGTTGACCAAGAGACCCAGTACTTC.

The chain combines TRBV3-1 (or the pseudogene TRBV3-2) with TRBJ2-2; a weak D match, TRBD1 (5 bases). Trimming took off 3 bases at V and 3 bases at J, with 8 bases between the two ends. The CDR3 loop spans 14 amino acids. Germline V gene lookup returns CDR1 LGHDT and CDR2 YNNKEL (reference sequence). The CDR3 DNA reads as TGTGCCAGCAGCCAGGGGCCTTACACCGGGGAGCTGTTTTTT. This sequence encodes CASSQGPYTGELFF.

In DNA, the CDR3 is TGTGCCAGCAGCTCACGGACAGGGGCGAACAATGAGCAGTTCTTC. Protein: CASSSRTGANNEQFF. The V gene is TRBV4-2, the J gene TRBJ2-1; 9 bases are shared with TRBD1. With V trimmed by 5 bases and J by 5 bases, 7 bases remained unmatched. This CDR3 has 15 amino acids. Germline-derived CDR1 and CDR2 are LGHNA and YNFKEQ.

The sample holds a few counts of this clone. V and J are TRBV11-3 and TRBJ1-1, with 9 bases identical to TRBD1. V was pared by 5 bases and J by 1 base, with 2 bases of the junction left unmatched. CDR1 is SGHNT and CDR2 is YENEEA in the germline V gene. The CDR3 runs to 14 residues. The CDR3 region is CASSPGQGNTEAFF. The CDR3 coding sequence is TGTGCCAGCAGCCCGGGACAGGGGAACACTGAAGCTTTCTTT.

The chain joins TRBV15 to TRBJ1-1, with 9 bases lining up with TRBD1. The CDR3 is 14 residues long. With V trimmed by 7 bases and J by 5 bases, 8 bases remained unmatched. Germline values: CDR1 LNHNV, CDR2 YYDKDF (reference sequence). This chain's CDR3 is CATTGGQGGTEAFF. The CDR3 DNA sequence: TGTGCCACCACGGGGGGACAGGGAGGTACTGAAGCTTTCTTT.

V gene TRBV7-9 combines with J gene TRBJ2-3, with 7 nucleotides matching TRBD2. CDR1 and CDR2 (germline): SEHNR, FQNEAQ (reference sequence). This CDR3 spans 17 amino acids. J was trimmed by 5 bases and V by 5 bases; bases with no gene match: 16. The CDR3 region has the DNA TGTGCCAGCAGCCCGACCCCACTTTGGCGGGGGAGAGATACGCAGTATTTT. Protein sequence: CASSPTPLWRGRDTQYF.

The V and J genes are TRBV7-8 and TRBJ1-1; 9 bases match TRBD1. With 4 bases clipped from V and 4 bases from J, the junction kept 7 bases outside the gene matches. The CDR3 spans 15 residues. CDR1 is SGHVS and CDR2 is FQNEAQ in the germline V gene. The CDR3 bases are TGTGCCAGCAGCTCCCGTTGGACAGGGGCCACTGAAGCTTTCTTT. Protein sequence: CASSSRWTGATEAFF.

J is TRBJ1-2 and V is TRBV4-3; 12 nucleotides line up with TRBD1. J gave up 7 bases and V 3 bases, and 6 bases lay outside the gene matches. CDR3 length equals 15 residues. CDR1 and CDR2 (germline): LGHNA, YSLEER. The DNA for the CDR3 is TGCGCCAGCAGCCAGGGGGACAGGGGGCACTTTGGCTACACCTTC. It codes for CASSQGDRGHFGYTF.

V gene TRBV6-2 or TRBV6-3 combines with J gene TRBJ1-5; 7 positions agree with TRBD1. The CDR3 is 16 amino acids. V dropped 5 bases and J dropped 4; count of bases not matched to a gene: 11. The germline V gene encodes CDR1 MNHEY and CDR2 SVGEGT. CDR3 bases: TGTGCCAGCAGTAGACCCGACAGGGCCTATAATCAGCCCCAGCATTTT. It encodes CASSRPDRAYNQPQHF.

The chain uses TRBV10-3 and TRBJ2-7; D is perhaps TRBD1 (6 bases). The ends were cut back, 5 bases at V and 2 bases at J, with 10 bases in the middle. This CDR3 contains 13 residues. Germline-derived CDR1 and CDR2 are ENHRY and SYGVKD. This CDR3 reads CAISQDRTYEQYF. For the CDR3, the DNA is TGTGCCATCAGTCAGGACAGAACCTACGAGCAGTACTTC.

This chain uses TRBV12-5 with TRBJ1-4, with D unresolved. CDR1 and CDR2 (germline): LGHNT, FRNRAP. The V end was cut by 5 bases, the J end by 0 bases, with 13 bases between. The CDR3 covers 16 residues. The CDR3 reads CASGLKDSPTNEKLFF. The CDR3 region has the DNA TGTGCTAGTGGTCTAAAAGACTCTCCAACTAATGAAAAACTGTTTTTT.